The next 15 T cell receptor beta chains were all read from a single sample in a study of T cells in Graves' hyperthyroidism and ophthalmopathy. RNA transcripts yielded amplified TCR beta CDR3 regions. The study used the HTBI primer set for a first-round RT-PCR of the TCR CDR3. MiXCR was run by TCRdb on the multiplex PCR reads, yielding one entry per CDR3 protein. Of around 350,000 distinct CDR3 sequences in the sample, approximately 16% are singletons; the top ten hold roughly a fifth. Sequencing was performed on blood. These TCRs come from a woman aged 55-70 years with Graves' ophthalmopathy.

This clonotype was seen a handful of times. The genes are TRBV5-6 and TRBJ2-6, with D unclear. The length of the CDR3 is 18 residues. The germline CDR1 and CDR2 sequences are SGHDT and YYEEEE. V gave up 0 bases and J gave up 0 bases, with 13 bases separating them. The CDR3 loop is CASSLAVFRASGANVLTF. The CDR3 DNA is TGTGCCAGCAGCTTGGCCGTTTTTAGGGCCTCTGGGGCCAACGTCCTGACTTTC.

The V and J genes are TRBV6-1 and TRBJ1-5; no firm D call. Trimming shortened V by 4 bases and J by 0 bases, and 16 bases separated the two germline ends. CDR1 MNHNS and CDR2 SASEGT come from the germline V gene. The CDR3 has 17 amino acids. CDR3 loop: CASSVGGDWYSNQPQHF. The DNA for the CDR3 is TGTGCCAGCAGTGTTGGTGGGGATTGGTATAGCAATCAGCCCCAGCATTTT.

This clonotype has a count of ten or more. The genes are TRBV3-1 and TRBJ1-3; D remains ambiguous. Trimming removed 2 bases from V and 0 bases from J, with 5 bases in between. The germline CDR1 and CDR2 sequences are LGHDT and YNNKEL (reference sequence). The CDR3 sequence is 14 residues long. The CDR3 sequence is CASSQTVSGNTIYF. CDR3 in DNA: TGTGCCAGCAGCCAAACAGTCTCTGGAAACACCATATATTTT.

This clonotype was observed many times. The chain couples TRBV28 to TRBJ2-1, with 9 bases aligning to TRBD2. This CDR3 has 16 residues. With V trimmed by 1 base and J by 7 bases, 8 bases remained unmatched. Germline lookup yields CDR1 MDHEN and CDR2 SYDVKM. This CDR3 reads CASSLSHSGSRNEQFF. The CDR3 nucleotides are TGTGCCAGCAGTTTATCCCATAGCGGGAGTCGGAATGAGCAGTTCTTC.

The J gene is TRBJ2-2, the V gene TRBV5-6; 11 bases line up with TRBD2. Germline V gene lookup returns CDR1 SGHDT and CDR2 YYEEEE. V shed 5 bases, J shed 4 bases, and the junction held 7 bases outside the gene matches. The CDR3 contains 16 residues. The CDR3 sequence: CASRRIAGGPTGELFF. For the CDR3, the DNA is TGTGCCAGCAGGCGAATAGCGGGAGGGCCCACCGGGGAGCTGTTTTTT.

This clonotype was observed many times. The chain uses TRBV2 and TRBJ2-7; D not resolved. Germline V gene lookup returns CDR1 SNHLY and CDR2 FYNNEI. The CDR3 is 9 amino acids. V lost 10 bases to trimming and J lost 3 bases, with 4 bases between them. The CDR3 sequence: CAIHYEQYF. The CDR3 region has the DNA TGTGCCATACACTACGAGCAGTACTTC.

The chain links TRBV20-1 to TRBJ2-7, with a tentative D call TRBD2 (6 bases). V lost 1 base and J 4 bases, leaving 14 bases between the germline ends. The germline V gene encodes CDR1 DFQATT and CDR2 SNEGSKA (reference sequence). There are 14 residues in the CDR3. CDR3 in DNA: TGCAGTGCTAGAGCCGCTAGCGCCGTTTACGAGCAGTACTTC. Translating gives CSARAASAVYEQYF.

The gene calls are TRBV30 and TRBJ2-4, with a tentative D call TRBD2 (6 bases). The length of the CDR3 is 16 residues. Germline loops: CDR1 GTSNPN, CDR2 SVGIG (reference sequence). Trimming removed 0 bases from V and 2 bases from J, with 14 bases in between. For the CDR3, the DNA is TGTGCCTGGAGTGTACGGGGGTTTGTGACCAAAAACATTCAGTACTTC. Translating gives CAWSVRGFVTKNIQYF. Full variable domain (remainder filled in from reference TRBV30 and TRBJ2-4): SQTIHQWPATLVQPVGSPLSLECTVEGTSNPNLYWYRQAAGRGLQLLFYSVGIGQISSEVPQNLSASRPQDRQFILSSKKLLLSDSGFYLCAWSVRGFVTKNIQYFGAGTRLSVL.

In DNA form, the CDR3 reads TGTGCCAGTAGTATGGGTGCTCAGACCGAGCAGTACTTC. As protein: CASSMGAQTEQYF. V is TRBV19 and J is TRBJ2-7; D gene uncertain. This CDR3 is 13 amino acids long. Deletions cut 3 bases from V and 6 bases from J, with 12 bases between. Germline assignment: CDR1 LNHDA and CDR2 SQIVND (reference sequence).

This clonotype was counted at least ten times. The chain uses TRBV12-3 or TRBV12-4 and TRBJ2-7; D unresolved. CDR3 length: 12 amino acids. Trimming stripped 1 base from V and 7 bases from J, with 8 bases between. CDR3 protein: CASSLDRMEQYF. The CDR3 DNA sequence: TGTGCCAGCAGTTTAGACCGGATGGAGCAGTACTTC.

This clonotype was seen a handful of times. The chain has TRBV25-1 and TRBJ2-7, with 8 bases aligning to TRBD2. J was trimmed by 4 bases and V by 8 bases; bases with no gene match: 1. CDR1 and CDR2 (germline): MGHDK, SYGVNS. This CDR3 is 11 amino acids long. DNA of the CDR3: TGTGCCAGCGGACTAGCTTACGAGCAGTACTTC. It encodes CASGLAYEQYF.

V gene TRBV20-1 combines with J gene TRBJ2-1; TRBD2 matches at 7 bases. Germline CDR1 is DFQATT and CDR2 is SNEGSKA (reference sequence). This CDR3 comprises 15 residues. J lost 3 bases, V lost 6 bases, and 11 bases had no gene match. The CDR3 here is CSAPIAGEHYNEQFF. The CDR3 region has the DNA TGCAGTGCCCCAATCGCGGGAGAACACTACAATGAGCAGTTCTTC.

This sequence joins TRBV10-1 and TRBJ2-2; the D is unclear. The length of the CDR3 is 14 residues. CDR1 WNHNN and CDR2 SYGVQD come from the germline V gene (reference sequence). V dropped 3 bases and J dropped 7 bases, with 12 bases sitting between them. In DNA form, the CDR3 reads TGCGCCAGCAGTGATACAGCCCGGGTCGGGGAGCTGTTTTTT. Protein product: CASSDTARVGELFF.

This clonotype has a count of ten or more. The rearrangement links TRBV3-1 to TRBJ2-2; D may be TRBD1 (5 bases). The CDR3 is made up of 14 amino acids. The germline gives CDR1 LGHDT, CDR2 YNNKEL (reference sequence). V gave up 2 bases and J gave up 5 bases, with 9 bases separating them. The CDR3 protein is CASSQSRATGELFF. The CDR3, as DNA: TGTGCCAGCAGCCAATCCAGGGCGACCGGGGAGCTGTTTTTT.

J is TRBJ2-1 and V is TRBV6-1; D ambiguous. Germline loops: CDR1 MNHNS, CDR2 SASEGT. V dropped 8 bases and J dropped 6 bases, with 11 bases sitting between them. This CDR3 is built from 12 residues. The chain's CDR3 is CASSVGFNEQFF. The DNA for the CDR3 is TGTGCCAGCTCTGTCGGGTTCAATGAGCAGTTCTTC.